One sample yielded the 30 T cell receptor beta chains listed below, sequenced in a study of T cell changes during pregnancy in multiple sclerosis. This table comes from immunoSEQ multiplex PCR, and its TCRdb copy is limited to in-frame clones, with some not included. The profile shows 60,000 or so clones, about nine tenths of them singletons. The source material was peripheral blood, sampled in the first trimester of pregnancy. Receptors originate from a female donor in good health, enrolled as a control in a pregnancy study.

In DNA form, the CDR3 reads TGTGCCAGCAGCCTCGACAGAACTAACTATGGCTACACCTTC. Translation gives CASSLDRTNYGYTF. The chain uses TRBV7-3 and TRBJ1-2, with a weak D call TRBD1 (5 bases). This CDR3 is built from 14 residues. Germline values: CDR1 SGHTA, CDR2 FQGTGA. Trimming cost V 5 bases and J 0 bases, with 10 bases left between them.

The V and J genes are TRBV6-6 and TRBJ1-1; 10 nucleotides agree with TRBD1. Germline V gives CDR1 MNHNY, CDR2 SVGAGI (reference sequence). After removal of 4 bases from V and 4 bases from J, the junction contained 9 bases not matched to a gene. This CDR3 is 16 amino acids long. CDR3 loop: CASSSHAGQGITEAFF. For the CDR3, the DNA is TGTGCCAGCAGTTCCCACGCGGGACAGGGGATCACTGAAGCTTTCTTT.

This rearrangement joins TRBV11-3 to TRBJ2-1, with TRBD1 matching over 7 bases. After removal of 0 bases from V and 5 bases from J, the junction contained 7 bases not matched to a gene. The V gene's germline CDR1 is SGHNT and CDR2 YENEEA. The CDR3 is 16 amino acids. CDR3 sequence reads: CASSLEGDRANNEQFF. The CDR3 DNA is TGTGCCAGCAGCTTAGAGGGCGACAGGGCGAACAATGAGCAGTTCTTC.

CDR3 region: CASSIDMSGGASGTDTQYF. The CDR3 nucleotides read TGTGCCAGTAGTATAGATATGAGCGGGGGGGCCTCTGGCACAGATACGCAGTATTTT. V usage is TRBV19 and J usage is TRBJ2-3, with TRBD2 identical over 10 bases. CDR1 is LNHDA and CDR2 is SQIVND in the germline V gene (reference sequence). V lost 0 bases to trimming and J lost 1 base; unmatched junction nucleotides: 10. This CDR3 comprises 19 residues.

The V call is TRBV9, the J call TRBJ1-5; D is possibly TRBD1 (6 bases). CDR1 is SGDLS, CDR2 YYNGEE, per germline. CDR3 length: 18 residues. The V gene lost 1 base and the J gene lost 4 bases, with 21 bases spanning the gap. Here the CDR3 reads CASSVRKDRWAGNQPQHF. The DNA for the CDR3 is TGTGCCAGCAGCGTACGGAAGGACAGATGGGCTGGAAATCAGCCCCAGCATTTT. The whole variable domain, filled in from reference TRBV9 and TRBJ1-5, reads DSGVTQTPKHLITATGQRVTLRCSPRSGDLSVYWYQQSLDQGLQFLIQYYNGEERAKGNILERFSAQQFPDLHSELNLSSLELGDSALYFCASSVRKDRWAGNQPQHFGDGTRLSIL.

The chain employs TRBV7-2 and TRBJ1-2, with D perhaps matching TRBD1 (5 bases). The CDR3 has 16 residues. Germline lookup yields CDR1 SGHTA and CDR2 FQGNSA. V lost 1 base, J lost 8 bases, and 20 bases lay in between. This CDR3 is CASSLDSIRALGGYTF. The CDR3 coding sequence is TGTGCCAGCAGCTTAGACTCAATCAGGGCATTAGGGGGCTACACCTTC.

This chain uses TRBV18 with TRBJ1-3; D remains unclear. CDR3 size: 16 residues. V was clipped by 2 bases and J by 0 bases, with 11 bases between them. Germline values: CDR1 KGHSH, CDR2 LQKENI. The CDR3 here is CASSPSGLNSGNTIYF. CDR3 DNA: TGTGCCAGCTCACCATCAGGTCTCAACTCTGGAAACACCATATATTTT.

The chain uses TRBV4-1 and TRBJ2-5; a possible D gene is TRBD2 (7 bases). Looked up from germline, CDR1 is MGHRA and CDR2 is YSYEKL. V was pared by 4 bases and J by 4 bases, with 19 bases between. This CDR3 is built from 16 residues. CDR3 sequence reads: CASSPTGGGVVETQYF. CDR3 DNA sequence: TGCGCCAGCAGCCCTACTGGGGGGGGCGTCGTAGAGACCCAGTACTTC.

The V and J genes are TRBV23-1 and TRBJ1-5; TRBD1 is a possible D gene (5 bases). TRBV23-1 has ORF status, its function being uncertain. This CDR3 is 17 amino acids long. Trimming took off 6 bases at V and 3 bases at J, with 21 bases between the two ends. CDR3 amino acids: CASSPGGCTPLNQPQHF. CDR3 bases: TGCGCCAGCAGCCCCGGGGGGTGCACTCCTCTCAATCAGCCCCAGCATTTT.

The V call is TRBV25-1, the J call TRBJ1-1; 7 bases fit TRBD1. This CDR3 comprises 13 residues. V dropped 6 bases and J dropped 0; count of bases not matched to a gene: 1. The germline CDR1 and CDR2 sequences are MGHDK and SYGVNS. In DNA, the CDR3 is TGTGCCAGCAGCGGGACAGTGAACACTGAAGCTTTCTTT. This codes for CASSGTVNTEAFF.

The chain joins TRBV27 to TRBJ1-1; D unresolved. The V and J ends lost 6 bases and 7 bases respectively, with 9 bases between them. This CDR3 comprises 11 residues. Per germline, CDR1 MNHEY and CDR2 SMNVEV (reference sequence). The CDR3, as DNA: TGTGCCAGCAGATATGGTAGTGAAGCTTTCTTT. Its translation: CASRYGSEAFF.

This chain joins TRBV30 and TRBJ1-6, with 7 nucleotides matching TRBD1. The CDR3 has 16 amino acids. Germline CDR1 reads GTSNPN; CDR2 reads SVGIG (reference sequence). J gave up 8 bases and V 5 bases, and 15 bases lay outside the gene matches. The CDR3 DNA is TGTGCCTGGGGGTCCTTTGGGACAGAACTAGATTCACCCCTCCACTTT. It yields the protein CAWGSFGTELDSPLHF.

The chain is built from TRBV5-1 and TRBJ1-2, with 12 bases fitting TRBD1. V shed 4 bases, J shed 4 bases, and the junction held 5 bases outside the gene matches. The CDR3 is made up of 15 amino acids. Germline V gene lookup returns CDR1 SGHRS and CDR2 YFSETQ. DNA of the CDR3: TGCGCCAGCAGCCCGGGACAGGGGGCAAGCTATGGCTACACCTTC. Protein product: CASSPGQGASYGYTF.

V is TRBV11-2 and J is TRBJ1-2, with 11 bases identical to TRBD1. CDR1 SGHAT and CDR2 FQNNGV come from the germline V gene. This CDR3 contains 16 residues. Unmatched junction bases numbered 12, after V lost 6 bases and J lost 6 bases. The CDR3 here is CASRNTGQGDRDGYTF. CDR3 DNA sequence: TGTGCCAGCAGGAACACGGGACAGGGGGATCGGGATGGCTACACCTTC.

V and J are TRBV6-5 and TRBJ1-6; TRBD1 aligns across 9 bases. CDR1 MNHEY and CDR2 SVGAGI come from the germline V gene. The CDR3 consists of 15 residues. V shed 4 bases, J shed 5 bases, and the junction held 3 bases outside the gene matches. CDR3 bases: TGTGCCAGCAGTTTCGGACAGGGGAATAATTCACCCCTCCACTTT. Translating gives CASSFGQGNNSPLHF.

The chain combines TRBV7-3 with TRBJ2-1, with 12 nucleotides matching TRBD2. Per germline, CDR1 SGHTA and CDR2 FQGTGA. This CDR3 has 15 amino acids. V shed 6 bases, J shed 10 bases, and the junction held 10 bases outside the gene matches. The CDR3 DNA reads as TGTGCCAGCAGTCCTACTAGCGGGGGGCCAACCGAGCAGTTCTTC. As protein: CASSPTSGGPTEQFF.

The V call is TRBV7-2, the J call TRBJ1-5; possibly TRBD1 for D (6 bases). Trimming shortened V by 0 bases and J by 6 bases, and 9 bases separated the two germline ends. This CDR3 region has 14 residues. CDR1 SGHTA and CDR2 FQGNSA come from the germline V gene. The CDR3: CASSLAGAGQPQHF. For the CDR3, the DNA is TGTGCCAGCAGCTTAGCGGGGGCGGGTCAGCCCCAGCATTTT.

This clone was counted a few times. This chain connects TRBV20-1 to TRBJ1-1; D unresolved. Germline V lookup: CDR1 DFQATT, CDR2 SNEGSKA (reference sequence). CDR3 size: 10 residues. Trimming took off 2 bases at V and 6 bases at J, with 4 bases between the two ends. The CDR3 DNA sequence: TGCAGTGCTAGACATGCTGAAGCTTTCTTT. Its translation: CSARHAEAFF.

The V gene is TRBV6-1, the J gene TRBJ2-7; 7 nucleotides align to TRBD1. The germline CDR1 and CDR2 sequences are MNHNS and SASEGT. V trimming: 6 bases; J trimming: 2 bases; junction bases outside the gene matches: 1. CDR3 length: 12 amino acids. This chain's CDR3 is CASSGTAYEQYF. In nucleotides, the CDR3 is TGTGCCAGCAGCGGGACAGCCTACGAGCAGTACTTC.

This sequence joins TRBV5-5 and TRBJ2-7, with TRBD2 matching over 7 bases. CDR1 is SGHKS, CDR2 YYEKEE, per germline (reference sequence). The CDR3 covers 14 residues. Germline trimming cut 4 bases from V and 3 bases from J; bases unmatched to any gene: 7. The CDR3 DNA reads TGTGCCAGCAGCGCTGCGGGGGTTTACTACGAGCAGTACTTC. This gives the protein CASSAAGVYYEQYF.

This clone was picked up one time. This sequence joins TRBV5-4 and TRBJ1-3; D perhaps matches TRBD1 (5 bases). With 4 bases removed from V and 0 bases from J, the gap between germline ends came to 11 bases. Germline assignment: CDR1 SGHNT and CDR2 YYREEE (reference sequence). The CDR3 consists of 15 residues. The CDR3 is CASSAQTGSGNTIYF. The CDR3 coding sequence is TGTGCCAGCAGCGCTCAAACAGGCTCTGGAAACACCATATATTTT.

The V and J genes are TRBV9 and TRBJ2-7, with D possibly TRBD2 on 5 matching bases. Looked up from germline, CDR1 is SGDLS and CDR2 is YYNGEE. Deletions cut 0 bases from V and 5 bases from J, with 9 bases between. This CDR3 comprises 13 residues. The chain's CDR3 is CASSVVPGNEQYF. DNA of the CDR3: TGTGCCAGCAGCGTAGTTCCGGGGAACGAGCAGTACTTC.

CDR3 amino acids: CAWSLNAGIRGAFF. In DNA form, the CDR3 reads TGTGCCTGGAGTCTAAACGCAGGGATAAGGGGAGCTTTCTTT. The chain recombines TRBV30 with TRBJ1-1; tentatively, D is TRBD1 (5 bases). The CDR3 extends over 14 amino acids. The germline V gene encodes CDR1 GTSNPN and CDR2 SVGIG (reference sequence). V was trimmed by 2 bases and J by 10 bases, leaving 20 bases between them.

The DNA for the CDR3 is TGTGCCAGCAGTTTATCGAGCACAGCCACCTACGAGCAGTACTTC. This gives the protein CASSLSSTATYEQYF. The chain carries TRBV27 and TRBJ2-7; the D is unclear. Trimming pared 0 bases from V and 2 bases from J, leaving 11 bases between. This CDR3 region has 15 residues. Germline CDR1 and CDR2: MNHEY and SMNVEV (reference sequence).

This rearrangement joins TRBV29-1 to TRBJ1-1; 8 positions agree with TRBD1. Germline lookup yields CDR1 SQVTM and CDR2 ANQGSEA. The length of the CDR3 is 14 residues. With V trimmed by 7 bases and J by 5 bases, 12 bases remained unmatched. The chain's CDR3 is CSAEVQGAPTEAFF. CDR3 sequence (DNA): TGCAGCGCCGAAGTCCAGGGGGCGCCGACTGAAGCTTTCTTT.

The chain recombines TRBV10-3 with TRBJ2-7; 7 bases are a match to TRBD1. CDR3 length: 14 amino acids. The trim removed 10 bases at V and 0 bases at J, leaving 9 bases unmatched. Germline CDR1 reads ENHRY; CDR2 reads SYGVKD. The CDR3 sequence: CATHPGTASYEQYF. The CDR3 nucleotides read TGTGCCACCCACCCCGGGACAGCCTCCTACGAGCAGTACTTC.

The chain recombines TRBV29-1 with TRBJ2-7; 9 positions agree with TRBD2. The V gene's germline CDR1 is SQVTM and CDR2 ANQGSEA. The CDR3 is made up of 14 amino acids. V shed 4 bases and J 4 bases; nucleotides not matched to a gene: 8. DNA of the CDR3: TGCAGCGTTGCCGACGGGCTAGCGGGGTACGAGCAGTACTTC. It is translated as CSVADGLAGYEQYF.

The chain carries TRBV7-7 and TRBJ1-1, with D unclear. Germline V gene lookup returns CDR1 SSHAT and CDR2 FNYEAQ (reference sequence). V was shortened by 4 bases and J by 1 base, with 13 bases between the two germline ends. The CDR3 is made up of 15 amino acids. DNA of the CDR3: TGTGCCAGCAGCTCCTTCTTTCGGAGGAACACTGAAGCTTTCTTT. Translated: CASSSFFRRNTEAFF.

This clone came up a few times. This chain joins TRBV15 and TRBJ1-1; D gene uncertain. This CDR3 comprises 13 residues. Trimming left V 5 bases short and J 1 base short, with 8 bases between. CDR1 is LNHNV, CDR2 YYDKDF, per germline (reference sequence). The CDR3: CATSWAQNTEAFF. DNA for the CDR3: TGTGCCACCAGCTGGGCACAGAACACTGAAGCTTTCTTT.

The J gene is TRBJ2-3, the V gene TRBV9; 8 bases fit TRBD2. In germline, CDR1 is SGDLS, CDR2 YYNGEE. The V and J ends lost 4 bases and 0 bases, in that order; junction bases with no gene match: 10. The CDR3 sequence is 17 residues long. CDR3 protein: CASSPRTGGRSTDTQYF. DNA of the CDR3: TGTGCCAGCAGCCCCCGGACGGGGGGGAGAAGCACAGATACGCAGTATTTT.